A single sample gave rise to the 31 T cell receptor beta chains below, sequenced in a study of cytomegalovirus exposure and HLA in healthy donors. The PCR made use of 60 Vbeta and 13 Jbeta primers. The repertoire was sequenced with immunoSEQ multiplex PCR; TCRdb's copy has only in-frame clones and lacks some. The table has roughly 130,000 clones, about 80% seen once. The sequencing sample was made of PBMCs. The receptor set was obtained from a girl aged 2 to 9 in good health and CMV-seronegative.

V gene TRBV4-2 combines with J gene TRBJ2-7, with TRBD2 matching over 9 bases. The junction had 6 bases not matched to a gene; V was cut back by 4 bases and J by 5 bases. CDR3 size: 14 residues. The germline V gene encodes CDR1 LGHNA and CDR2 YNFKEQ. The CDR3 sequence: CASSRSGSNDEQYF. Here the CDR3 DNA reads TGTGCCAGCAGCCGTAGCGGGAGCAACGACGAGCAGTACTTC.

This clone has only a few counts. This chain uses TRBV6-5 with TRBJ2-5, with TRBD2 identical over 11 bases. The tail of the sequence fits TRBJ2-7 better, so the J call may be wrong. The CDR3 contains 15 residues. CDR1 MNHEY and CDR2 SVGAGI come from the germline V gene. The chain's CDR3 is CASSPLAGGPYEQYF. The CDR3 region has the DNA TGTGCCAGCAGTCCCCTAGCGGGAGGCCCCTACGAGCAGTACTTC.

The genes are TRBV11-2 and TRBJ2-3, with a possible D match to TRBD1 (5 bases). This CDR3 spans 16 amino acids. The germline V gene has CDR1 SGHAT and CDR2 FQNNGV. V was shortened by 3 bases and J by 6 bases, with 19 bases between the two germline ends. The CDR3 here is CASSFTFQGPPDTQYF. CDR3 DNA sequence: TGTGCCAGCAGCTTCACCTTCCAGGGCCCCCCGGATACGCAGTATTTT.

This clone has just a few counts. The DNA for the CDR3 is TGTGCCAGCAGCGTATGGGGTGGGACTTGGGATCGCTACACCTTC. Its protein product is CASSVWGGTWDRYTF. The V gene is TRBV9, the J gene TRBJ1-2; tentative D call: TRBD1 (5 bases). Per germline, CDR1 SGDLS and CDR2 YYNGEE. The CDR3 runs to 15 residues. The ends were cut back, 1 base at V and 9 bases at J, with 19 bases in the middle.

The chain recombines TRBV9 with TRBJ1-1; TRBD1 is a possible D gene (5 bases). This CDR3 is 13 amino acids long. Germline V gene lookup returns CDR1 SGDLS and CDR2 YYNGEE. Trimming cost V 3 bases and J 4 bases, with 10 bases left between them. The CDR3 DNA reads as TGTGCCAGCAGCGCCGGGGGAGGCACTGAAGCTTTCTTT. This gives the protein CASSAGGGTEAFF.

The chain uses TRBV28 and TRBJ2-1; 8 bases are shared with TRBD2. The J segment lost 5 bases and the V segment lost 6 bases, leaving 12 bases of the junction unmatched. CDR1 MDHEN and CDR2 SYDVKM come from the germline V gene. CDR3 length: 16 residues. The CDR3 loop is CASRNGLAGPDNEQFF. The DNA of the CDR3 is TGTGCCAGCAGGAACGGGCTAGCGGGTCCTGACAATGAGCAGTTCTTC.

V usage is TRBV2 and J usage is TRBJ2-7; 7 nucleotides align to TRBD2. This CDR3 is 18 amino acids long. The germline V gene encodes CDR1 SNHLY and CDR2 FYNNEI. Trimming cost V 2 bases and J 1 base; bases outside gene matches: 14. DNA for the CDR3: TGTGCCAGCAGTGAACGTCTCTCGGGGGGACTTCGATCCTACGAGCAGTACTTC. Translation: CASSERLSGGLRSYEQYF.

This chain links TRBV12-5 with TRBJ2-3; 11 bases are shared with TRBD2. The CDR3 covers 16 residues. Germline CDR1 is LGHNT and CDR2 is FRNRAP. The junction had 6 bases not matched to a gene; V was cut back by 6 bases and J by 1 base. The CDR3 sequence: CASGNSGGAGTDTQYF. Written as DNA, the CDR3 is TGTGCTAGTGGGAATAGCGGGGGGGCCGGCACAGATACGCAGTATTTT. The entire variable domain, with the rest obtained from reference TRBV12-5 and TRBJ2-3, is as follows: DARVTQTPRHKVTEMGQEVTMRCQPILGHNTVFWYRQTMMQGLELLAYFRNRAPLDDSGMPKDRFSAEMPDATLATLKIQPSEPRDSAVYFCASGNSGGAGTDTQYFGPGTRLTVL.

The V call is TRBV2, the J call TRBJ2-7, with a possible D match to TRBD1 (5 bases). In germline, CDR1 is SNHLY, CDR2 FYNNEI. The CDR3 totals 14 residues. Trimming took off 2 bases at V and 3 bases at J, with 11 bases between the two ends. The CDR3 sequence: CASSEQGGVYEQYF. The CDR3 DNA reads TGTGCCAGCAGTGAACAGGGTGGCGTCTACGAGCAGTACTTC.

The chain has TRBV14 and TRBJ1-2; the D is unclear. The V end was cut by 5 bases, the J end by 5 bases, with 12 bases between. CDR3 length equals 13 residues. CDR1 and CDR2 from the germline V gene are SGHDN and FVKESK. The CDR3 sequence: CASSESLGYGYTF. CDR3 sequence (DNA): TGTGCCAGCAGCGAATCGCTCGGGTATGGCTACACCTTC.

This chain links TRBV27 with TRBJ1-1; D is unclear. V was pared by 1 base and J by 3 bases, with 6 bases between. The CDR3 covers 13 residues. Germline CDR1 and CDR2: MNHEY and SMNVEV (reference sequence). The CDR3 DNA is TGTGCCAGCAGTTTATGGGGAGACACTGAAGCTTTCTTT. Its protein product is CASSLWGDTEAFF.

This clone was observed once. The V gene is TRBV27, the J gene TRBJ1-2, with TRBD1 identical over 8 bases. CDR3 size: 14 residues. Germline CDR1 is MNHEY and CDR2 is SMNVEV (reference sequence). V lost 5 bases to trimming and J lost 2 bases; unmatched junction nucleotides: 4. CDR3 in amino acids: CASSRQGPNYGYTF. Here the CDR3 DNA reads TGTGCCAGCAGTCGACAGGGGCCGAACTATGGCTACACCTTC.

The DNA of the CDR3 is TGTGCCAGCAGTTCCGGACAGGGGTGGGGCAATCAGCCCCAGCATTTT. Its translation is CASSSGQGWGNQPQHF. The V and J genes are TRBV28 and TRBJ1-5, with TRBD1 matching over 9 bases. The CDR3 runs 16 residues. After removal of 4 bases from V and 2 bases from J, the junction contained 6 bases not matched to a gene. The germline V gene encodes CDR1 MDHEN and CDR2 SYDVKM.

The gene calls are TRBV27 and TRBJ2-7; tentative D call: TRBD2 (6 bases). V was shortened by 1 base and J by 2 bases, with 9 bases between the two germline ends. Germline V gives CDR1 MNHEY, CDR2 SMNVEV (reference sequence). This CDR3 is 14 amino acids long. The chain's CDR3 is CASSLYAGTYEQYF. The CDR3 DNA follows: TGTGCCAGCAGTTTATATGCGGGAACCTACGAGCAGTACTTC.

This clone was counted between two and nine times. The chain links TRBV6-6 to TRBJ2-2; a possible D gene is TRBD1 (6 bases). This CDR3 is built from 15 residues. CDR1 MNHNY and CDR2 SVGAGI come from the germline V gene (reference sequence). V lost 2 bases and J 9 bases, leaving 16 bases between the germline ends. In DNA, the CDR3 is TGTGCCAGCAGTTACGAAGGACAGCCGACTCGGGAGCTGTTTTTT. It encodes CASSYEGQPTRELFF.

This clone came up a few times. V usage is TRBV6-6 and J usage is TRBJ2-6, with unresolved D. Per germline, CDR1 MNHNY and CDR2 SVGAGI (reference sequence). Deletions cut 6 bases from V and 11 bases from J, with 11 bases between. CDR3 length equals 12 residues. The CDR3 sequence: CASSPGSDVLTF. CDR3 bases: TGTGCCAGCAGCCCCGGGTCAGACGTCCTGACTTTC.

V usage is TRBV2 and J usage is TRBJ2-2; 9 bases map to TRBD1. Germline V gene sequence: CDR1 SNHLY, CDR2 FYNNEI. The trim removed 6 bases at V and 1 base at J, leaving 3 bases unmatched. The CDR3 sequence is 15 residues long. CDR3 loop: CASRRQGVNTGELFF. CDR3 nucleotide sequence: TGTGCCAGCAGGCGACAGGGGGTGAACACCGGGGAGCTGTTTTTT.

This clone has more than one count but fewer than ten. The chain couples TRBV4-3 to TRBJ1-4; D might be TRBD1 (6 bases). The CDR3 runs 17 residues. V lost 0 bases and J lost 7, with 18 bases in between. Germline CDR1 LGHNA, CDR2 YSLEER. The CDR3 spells CASSQDGGRGWGEKLFF. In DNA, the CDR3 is TGCGCCAGCAGCCAAGATGGTGGCAGGGGATGGGGTGAAAAACTGTTTTTT.

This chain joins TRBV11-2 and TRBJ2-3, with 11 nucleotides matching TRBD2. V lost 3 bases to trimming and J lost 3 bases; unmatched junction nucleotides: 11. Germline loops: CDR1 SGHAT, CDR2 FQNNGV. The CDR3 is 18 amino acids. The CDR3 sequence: CASSFANILAGVTDTQYF. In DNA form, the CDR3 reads TGTGCCAGCAGCTTCGCCAATATACTAGCGGGGGTAACAGATACGCAGTATTTT.

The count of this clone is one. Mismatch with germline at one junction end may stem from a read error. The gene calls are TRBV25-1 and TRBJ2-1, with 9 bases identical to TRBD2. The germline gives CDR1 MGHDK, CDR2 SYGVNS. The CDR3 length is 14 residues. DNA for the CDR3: TGCGACGGGGCTCGAGCGGGAGGATCCAATGAGCAGTTCTTC. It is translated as CDGARAGGSNEQFF.

The chain's CDR3 is CASTGGTGAGANVLTF. The CDR3 DNA reads TGTGCCAGCACAGGTGGGACAGGGGCTGGGGCCAACGTCCTGACTTTC. The rearrangement uses TRBV6-6 and TRBJ2-6, with TRBD1 matching over 10 bases. The CDR3 is 16 amino acids. V gave up 7 bases and J gave up 2 bases; unmatched junction bases: 5. CDR1 and CDR2 from the germline V gene are MNHNY and SVGAGI (reference sequence).

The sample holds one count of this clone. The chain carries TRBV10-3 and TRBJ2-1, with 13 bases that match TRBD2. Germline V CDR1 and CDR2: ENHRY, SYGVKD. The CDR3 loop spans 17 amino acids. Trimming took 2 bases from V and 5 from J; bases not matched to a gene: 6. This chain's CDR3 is CAISERGTSGTHNEQFF. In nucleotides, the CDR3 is TGTGCCATCAGTGAGAGGGGGACTAGCGGGACCCACAATGAGCAGTTCTTC.

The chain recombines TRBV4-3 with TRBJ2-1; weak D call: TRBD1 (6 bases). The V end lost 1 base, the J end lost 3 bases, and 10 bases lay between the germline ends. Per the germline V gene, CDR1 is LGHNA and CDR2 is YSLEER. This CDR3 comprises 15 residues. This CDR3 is CASSQVGQNYNEQFF. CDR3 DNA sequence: TGCGCCAGCAGCCAAGTCGGACAGAACTACAATGAGCAGTTCTTC.

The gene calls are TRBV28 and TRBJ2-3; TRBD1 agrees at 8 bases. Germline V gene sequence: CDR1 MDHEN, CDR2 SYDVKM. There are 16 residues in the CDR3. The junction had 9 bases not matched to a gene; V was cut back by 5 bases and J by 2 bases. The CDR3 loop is CASSTGQARDTDTQYF. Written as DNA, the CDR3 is TGTGCCAGCAGTACGGGACAGGCTAGGGACACAGATACGCAGTATTTT.

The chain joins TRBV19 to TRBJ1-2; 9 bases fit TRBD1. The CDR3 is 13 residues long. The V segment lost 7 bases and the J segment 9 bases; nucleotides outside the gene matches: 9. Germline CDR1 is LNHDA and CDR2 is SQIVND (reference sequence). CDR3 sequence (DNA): TGTGCCAGTACCCGCAGGGACAGGGAAAGCTACACCTTC. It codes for CASTRRDRESYTF.

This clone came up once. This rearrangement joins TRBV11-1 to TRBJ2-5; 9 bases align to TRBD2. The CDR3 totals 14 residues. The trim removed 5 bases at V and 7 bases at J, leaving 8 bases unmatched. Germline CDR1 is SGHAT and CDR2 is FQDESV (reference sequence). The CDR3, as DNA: TGTGCCAGCAGCCCGGGGGGACTAGCTGGGACCCAGTACTTC. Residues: CASSPGGLAGTQYF.

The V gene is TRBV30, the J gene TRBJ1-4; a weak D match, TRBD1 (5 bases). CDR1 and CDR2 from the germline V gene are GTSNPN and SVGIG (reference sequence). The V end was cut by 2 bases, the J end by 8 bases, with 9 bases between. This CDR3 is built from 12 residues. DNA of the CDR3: TGTGCCTGGAGTAGGGGTAACGAAAAACTGTTTTTT. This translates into CAWSRGNEKLFF.

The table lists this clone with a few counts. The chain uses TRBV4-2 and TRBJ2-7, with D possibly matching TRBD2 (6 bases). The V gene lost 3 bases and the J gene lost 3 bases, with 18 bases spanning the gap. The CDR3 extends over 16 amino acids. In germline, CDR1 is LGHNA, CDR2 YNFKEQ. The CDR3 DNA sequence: TGTGCCAGCAGCCATACCGCCGGGACTCCTTTCTACGAGCAGTACTTC. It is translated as CASSHTAGTPFYEQYF.

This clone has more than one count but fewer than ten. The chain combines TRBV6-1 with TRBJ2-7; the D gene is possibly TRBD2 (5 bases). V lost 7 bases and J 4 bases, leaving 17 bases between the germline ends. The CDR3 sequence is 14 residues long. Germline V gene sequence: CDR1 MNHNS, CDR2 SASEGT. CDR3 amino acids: CASTLQEGRYEQYF. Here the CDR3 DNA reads TGTGCCAGCACCCTCCAAGAGGGCAGGTACGAGCAGTACTTC.

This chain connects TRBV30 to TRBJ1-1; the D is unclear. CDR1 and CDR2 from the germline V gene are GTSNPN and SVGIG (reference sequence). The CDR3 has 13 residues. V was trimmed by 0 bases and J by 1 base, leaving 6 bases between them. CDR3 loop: CAWSVPGNTEAFF. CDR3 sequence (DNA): TGTGCCTGGAGTGTACCCGGGAACACTGAAGCTTTCTTT. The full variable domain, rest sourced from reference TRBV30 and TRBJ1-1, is SQTIHQWPATLVQPVGSPLSLECTVEGTSNPNLYWYRQAAGRGLQLLFYSVGIGQISSEVPQNLSASRPQDRQFILSSKKLLLSDSGFYLCAWSVPGNTEAFFGQGTRLTVV.

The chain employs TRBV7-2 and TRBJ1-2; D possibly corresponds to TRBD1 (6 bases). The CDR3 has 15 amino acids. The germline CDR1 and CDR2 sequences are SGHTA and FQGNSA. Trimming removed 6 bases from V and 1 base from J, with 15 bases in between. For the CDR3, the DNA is TGTGCCAGCAGTCTCGACAGGCTCTATAACTATGGCTACACCTTC. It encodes CASSLDRLYNYGYTF.